Only a few counts were recorded for the clone carrying this T cell receptor beta chain. Antigen unknown. The CDR3 loop spans 15 amino acids. V gave up 4 bases and J gave up 4 bases; unmatched junction bases: 10. The germline V gene encodes CDR1 SQVTM and CDR2 ANQGSEA. The data originate from a study of T cells after yellow fever vaccination. For the study at large: Fractions of low cell number were prepared using SMART-Seq v4 Ultra Low Input.

Study-wide results and limits: Contaminants from the bulk population, in the form of abundant clonotypes, could be found in FACS-sorted repertoires. After the booster, 96% of CD4 and approximately 87% of CD8 primary-response clones were re-detected.

A single record per CDR3 protein comes from TCRdb applying MiXCR to the 5' RACE reads. In the table there are some 500,000 distinct CDR3 sequences, about 13% of which are singletons. This TCR was sampled from a man aged 25-40 years who received the YFV17D yellow fever vaccine. The V gene is TRBV29-1, the J gene TRBJ2-5, with TRBD1 matching 9 bases. The sequences come from PBMCs, collected on the day of the yellow fever booster vaccination. The DNA for the CDR3 is TGCAGCGTTGCACCTAGGGACAGGGAAACAGAGACCCAGTACTTC. This translates into CSVAPRDRETETQYF.